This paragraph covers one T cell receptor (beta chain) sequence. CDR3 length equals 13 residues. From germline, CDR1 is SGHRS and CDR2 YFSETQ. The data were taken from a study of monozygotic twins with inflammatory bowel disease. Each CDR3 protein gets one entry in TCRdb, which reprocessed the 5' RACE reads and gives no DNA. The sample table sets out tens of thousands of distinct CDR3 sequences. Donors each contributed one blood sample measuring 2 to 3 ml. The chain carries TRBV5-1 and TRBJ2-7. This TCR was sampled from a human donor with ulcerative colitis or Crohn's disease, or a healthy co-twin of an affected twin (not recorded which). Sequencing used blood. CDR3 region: CASSLGVAYEQYF. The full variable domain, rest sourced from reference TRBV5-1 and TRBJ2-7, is KAGVTQTPRYLIKTRGQQVTLSCSPISGHRSVSWYQQTPGQGLQFLFEYFSETQRNKGNFPGRFSGRQFSNSRSEMNVSTLELGDSALYLCASSLGVAYEQYFGPGTRLTVT.